A single T cell receptor (beta chain) is shown here with its context. Donors in Cohort 3 who had recovered were those with two negative PCRs, healthcare professional clearance, or resolution of their symptoms. These data belong to a study of blood T cell repertoires in COVID-19. On the study more broadly: COVID-19 samples collected from the United States, Italy and Spain covered acute and convalescent phases. Nucleic acid was either cDNA or gDNA, and it came from T cells, B-cell-depleted T cells, or PBMCs.

As processed by the authors: Reference gene primer amplification in the assay estimated nucleated cell counts. Sequenced by immunoSEQ multiplex PCR; TCRdb stores in-frame clones only, minus some. V and J calls and clone size are as listed in that table; D and trimming were resolved from the DNA. The repertoire holds about 310,000 clones, with roughly 86% as singletons. The trim removed 6 bases at V and 2 bases at J, leaving 5 bases unmatched. From germline, CDR1 is SGHVS and CDR2 FNYEAQ. This CDR3 has 15 residues. The clonotype comes from a woman in her twenties or thirties who had recovered from COVID-19. J is TRBJ2-3 and V is TRBV7-6, with TRBD2 matching over 10 bases. Sequenced sample: PBMCs or T cells enriched from blood (not recorded which). The CDR3 bases are TGTGCCAGCAGTGGGCTAGCGGGAGTCACAGATACGCAGTATTTT. It is translated as CASSGLAGVTDTQYF. The full variable domain, completed using reference TRBV7-6 and TRBJ2-3, is GAGVSQSPRYKVTKRGQDVALRCDPISGHVSLYWYRQALGQGPEFLTYFNYEAQQDKSGLPNDRFSAERPEGSISTLTIQRTEQRDSAMYRCASSGLAGVTDTQYFGPGTRLTVL.